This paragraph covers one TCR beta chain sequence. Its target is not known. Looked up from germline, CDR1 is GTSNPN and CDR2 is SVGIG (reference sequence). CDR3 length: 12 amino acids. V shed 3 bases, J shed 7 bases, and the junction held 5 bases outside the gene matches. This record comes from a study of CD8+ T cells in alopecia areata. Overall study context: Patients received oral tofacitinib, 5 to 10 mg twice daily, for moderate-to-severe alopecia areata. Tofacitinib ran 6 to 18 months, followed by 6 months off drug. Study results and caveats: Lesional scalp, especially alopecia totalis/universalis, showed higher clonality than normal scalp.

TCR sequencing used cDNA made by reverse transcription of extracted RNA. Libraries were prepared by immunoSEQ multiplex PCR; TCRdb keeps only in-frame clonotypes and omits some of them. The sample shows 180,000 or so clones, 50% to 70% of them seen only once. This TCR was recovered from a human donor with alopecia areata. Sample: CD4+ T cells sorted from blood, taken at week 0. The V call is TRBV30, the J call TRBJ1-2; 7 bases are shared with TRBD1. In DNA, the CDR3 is TGTGCCTGGAGGGTCAGGGGGGGTGGCTACACCTTC. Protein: CAWRVRGGGYTF.